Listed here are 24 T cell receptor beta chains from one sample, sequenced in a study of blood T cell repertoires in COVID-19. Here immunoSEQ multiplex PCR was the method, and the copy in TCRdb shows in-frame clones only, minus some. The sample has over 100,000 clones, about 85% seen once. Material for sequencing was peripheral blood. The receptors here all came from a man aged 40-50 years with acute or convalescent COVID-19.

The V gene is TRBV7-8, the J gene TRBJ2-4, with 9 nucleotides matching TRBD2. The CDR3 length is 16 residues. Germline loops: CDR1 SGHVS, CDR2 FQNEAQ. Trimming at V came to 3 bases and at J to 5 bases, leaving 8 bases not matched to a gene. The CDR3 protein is CASSLGFSGGENIQYF. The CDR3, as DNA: TGTGCCAGCAGCTTGGGCTTTAGCGGGGGTGAAAACATTCAGTACTTC.

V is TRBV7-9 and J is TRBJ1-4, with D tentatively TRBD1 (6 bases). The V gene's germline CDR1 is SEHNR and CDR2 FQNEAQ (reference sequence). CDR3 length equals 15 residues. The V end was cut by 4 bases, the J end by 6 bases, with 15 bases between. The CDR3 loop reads CASSSPGGADEKLFF. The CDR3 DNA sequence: TGTGCCAGCAGCTCCCCCGGGGGGGCCGATGAAAAACTGTTTTTT. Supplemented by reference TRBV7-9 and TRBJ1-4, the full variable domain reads DTGVSQNPRHKITKRGQNVTFRCDPISEHNRLYWYRQTLGQGPEFLTYFQNEAQLEKSRLLSDRFSAERPKGSFSTLEIQRTEQGDSAMYLCASSSPGGADEKLFFGSGTQLSVL.

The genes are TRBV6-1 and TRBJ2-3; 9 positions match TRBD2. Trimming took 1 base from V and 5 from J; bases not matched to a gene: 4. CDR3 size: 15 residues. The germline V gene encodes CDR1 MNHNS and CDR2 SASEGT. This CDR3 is CASSEVAGDEDTQYF. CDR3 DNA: TGTGCCAGCAGTGAAGTAGCGGGAGATGAAGATACGCAGTATTTT.

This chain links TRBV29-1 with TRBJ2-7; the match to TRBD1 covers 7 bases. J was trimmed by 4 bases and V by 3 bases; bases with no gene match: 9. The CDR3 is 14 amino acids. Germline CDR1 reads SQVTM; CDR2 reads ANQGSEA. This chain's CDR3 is CSVDVPGGGYEQYF. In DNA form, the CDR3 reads TGCAGCGTTGATGTCCCAGGGGGTGGGTACGAGCAGTACTTC.

CDR3 nucleotides: TGTGCCAGCAGTCGCCCGGGACTAGTTGCCCCCTTAGCCAAAAACATTCAGTACTTC. This translates into CASSRPGLVAPLAKNIQYF. The chain combines TRBV6-6 with TRBJ2-4; 8 bases line up with TRBD2. The CDR3 has 19 amino acids. Germline V gene lookup returns CDR1 MNHNY and CDR2 SVGAGI (reference sequence). V lost 5 bases and J lost 0; bases outside the gene matches: 15.

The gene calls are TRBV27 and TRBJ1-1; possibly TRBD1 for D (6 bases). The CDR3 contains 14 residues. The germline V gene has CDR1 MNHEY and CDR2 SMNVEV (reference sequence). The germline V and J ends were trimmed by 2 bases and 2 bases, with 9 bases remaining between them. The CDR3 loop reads CASSLGGANTEAFF. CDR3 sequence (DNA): TGTGCCAGCAGTTTAGGGGGGGCTAACACTGAAGCTTTCTTT.

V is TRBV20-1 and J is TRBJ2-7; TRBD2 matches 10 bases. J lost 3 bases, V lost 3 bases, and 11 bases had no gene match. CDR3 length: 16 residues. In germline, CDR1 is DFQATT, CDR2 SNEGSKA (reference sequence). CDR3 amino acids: CSASPFTSGAFYEQYF. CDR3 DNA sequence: TGCAGTGCTAGTCCGTTTACTAGCGGGGCCTTCTACGAGCAGTACTTC.

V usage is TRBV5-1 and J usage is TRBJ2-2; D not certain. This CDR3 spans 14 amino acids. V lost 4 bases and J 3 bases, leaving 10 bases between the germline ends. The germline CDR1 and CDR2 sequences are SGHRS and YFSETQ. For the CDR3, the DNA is TGCGCCAGCAGCCCAGACACCTACACCGGGGAGCTGTTTTTT. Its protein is CASSPDTYTGELFF. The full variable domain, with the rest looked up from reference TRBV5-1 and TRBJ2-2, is KAGVTQTPRYLIKTRGQQVTLSCSPISGHRSVSWYQQTPGQGLQFLFEYFSETQRNKGNFPGRFSGRQFSNSRSEMNVSTLELGDSALYLCASSPDTYTGELFFGEGSRLTVL.

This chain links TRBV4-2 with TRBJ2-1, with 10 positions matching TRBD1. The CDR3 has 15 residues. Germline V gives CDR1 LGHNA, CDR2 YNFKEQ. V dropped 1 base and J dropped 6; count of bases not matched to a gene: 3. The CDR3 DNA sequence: TGTGCCAGCAGCCAAGGGACAGGGGGGTCCAATGAGCAGTTCTTC. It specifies CASSQGTGGSNEQFF.

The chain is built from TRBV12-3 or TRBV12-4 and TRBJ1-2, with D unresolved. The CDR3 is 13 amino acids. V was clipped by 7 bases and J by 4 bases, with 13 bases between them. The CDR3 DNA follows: TGTGCCAGCACCCGGGTCTTGACCTATGGCTACACCTTC. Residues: CASTRVLTYGYTF.

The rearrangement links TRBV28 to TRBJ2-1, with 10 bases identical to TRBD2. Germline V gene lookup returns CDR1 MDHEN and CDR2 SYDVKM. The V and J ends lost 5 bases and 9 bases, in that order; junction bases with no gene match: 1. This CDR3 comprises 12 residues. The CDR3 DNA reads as TGTGCCAGCAGTATAGCGGGAGGTGAGCAGTTCTTC. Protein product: CASSIAGGEQFF.

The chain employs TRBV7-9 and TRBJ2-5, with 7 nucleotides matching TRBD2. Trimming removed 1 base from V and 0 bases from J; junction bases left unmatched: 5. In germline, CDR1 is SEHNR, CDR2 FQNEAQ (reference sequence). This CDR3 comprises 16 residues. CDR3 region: CASSLDLRGNQETQYF. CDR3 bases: TGTGCCAGCAGCTTAGACTTGCGGGGGAACCAAGAGACCCAGTACTTC.

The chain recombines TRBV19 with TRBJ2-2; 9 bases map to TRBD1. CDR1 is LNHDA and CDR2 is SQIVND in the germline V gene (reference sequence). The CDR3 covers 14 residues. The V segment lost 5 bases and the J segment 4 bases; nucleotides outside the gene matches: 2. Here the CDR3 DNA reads TGTGCCAGTAGTCGGGACAGGGCCACCGGGGAGCTGTTTTTT. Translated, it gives CASSRDRATGELFF.

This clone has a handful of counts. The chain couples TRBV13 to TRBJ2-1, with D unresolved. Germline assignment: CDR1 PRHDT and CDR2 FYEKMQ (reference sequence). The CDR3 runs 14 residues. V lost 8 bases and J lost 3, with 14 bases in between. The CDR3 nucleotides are TGTGCCAGCTACCGCCGGCTAGACTACAATGAGCAGTTCTTC. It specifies CASYRRLDYNEQFF.

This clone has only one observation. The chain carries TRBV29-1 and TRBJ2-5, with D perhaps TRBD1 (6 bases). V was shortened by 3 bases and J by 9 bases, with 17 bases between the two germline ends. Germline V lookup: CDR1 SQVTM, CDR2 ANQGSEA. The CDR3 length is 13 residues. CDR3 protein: CSVDGPGPGAQYF. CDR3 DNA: TGCAGCGTTGATGGGCCGGGGCCAGGGGCCCAGTACTTC.

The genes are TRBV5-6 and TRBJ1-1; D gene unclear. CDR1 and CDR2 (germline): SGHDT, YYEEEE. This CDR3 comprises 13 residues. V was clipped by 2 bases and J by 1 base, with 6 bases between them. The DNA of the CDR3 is TGTGCCAGCAGCTTCGGAGCGAACACTGAAGCTTTCTTT. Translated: CASSFGANTEAFF.

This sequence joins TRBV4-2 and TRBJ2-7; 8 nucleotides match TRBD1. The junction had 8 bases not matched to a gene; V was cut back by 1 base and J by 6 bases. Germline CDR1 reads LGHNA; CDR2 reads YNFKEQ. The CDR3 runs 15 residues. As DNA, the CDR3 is TGTGCCAGCAGCCAAGCAGGGGGCTCGTTCTCCGAGCAGTACTTC. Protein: CASSQAGGSFSEQYF.

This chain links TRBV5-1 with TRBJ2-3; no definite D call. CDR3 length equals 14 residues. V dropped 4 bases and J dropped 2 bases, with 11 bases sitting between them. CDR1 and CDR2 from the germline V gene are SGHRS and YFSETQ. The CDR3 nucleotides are TGCGCCAGCAGCCCAGGCAGACACACAGATACGCAGTATTTT. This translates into CASSPGRHTDTQYF.

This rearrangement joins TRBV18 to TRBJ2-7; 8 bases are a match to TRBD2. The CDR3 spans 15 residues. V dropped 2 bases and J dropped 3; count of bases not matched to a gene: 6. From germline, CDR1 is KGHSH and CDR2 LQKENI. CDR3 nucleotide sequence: TGTGCCAGCTCACCAGGAAGCGGGAGCTTCTACGAGCAGTACTTC. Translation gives CASSPGSGSFYEQYF.

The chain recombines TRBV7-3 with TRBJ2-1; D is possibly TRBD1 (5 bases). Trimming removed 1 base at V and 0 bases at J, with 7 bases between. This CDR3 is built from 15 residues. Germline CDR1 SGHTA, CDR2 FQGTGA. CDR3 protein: CASSLSDSSYNEQFF. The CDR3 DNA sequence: TGTGCCAGCAGCTTAAGCGACAGCTCCTACAATGAGCAGTTCTTC.

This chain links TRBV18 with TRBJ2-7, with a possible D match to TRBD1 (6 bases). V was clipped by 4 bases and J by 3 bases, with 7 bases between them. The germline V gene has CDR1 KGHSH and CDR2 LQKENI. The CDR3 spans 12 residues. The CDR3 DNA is TGTGCCAGCTCACAAGGGGGCTACGAGCAGTACTTC. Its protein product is CASSQGGYEQYF.

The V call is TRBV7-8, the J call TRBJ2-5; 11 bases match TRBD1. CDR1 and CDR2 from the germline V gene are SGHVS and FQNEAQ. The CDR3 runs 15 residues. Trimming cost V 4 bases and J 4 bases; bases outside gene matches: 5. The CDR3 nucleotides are TGTGCCAGCAGCTGGACAGGGGGCAGGTCAGAGACCCAGTACTTC. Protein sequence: CASSWTGGRSETQYF.

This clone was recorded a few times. CDR3 in DNA: TGCGCCAGCAGCCGACGAACCAGACAGAGTAACTATGGCTACACCTTC. Amino acid sequence: CASSRRTRQSNYGYTF. This rearrangement joins TRBV5-1 to TRBJ1-2; D is perhaps TRBD1 (5 bases). Trimming removed 4 bases from V and 1 base from J, with 17 bases in between. Germline V lookup: CDR1 SGHRS, CDR2 YFSETQ. The CDR3 has 16 residues.

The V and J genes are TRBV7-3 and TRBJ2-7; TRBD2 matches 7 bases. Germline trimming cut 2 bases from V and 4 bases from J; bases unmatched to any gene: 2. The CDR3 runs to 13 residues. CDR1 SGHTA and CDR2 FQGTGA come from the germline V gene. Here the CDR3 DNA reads TGTGCCAGCAGCTTAGGGAGGGCATACGAGCAGTACTTC. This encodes CASSLGRAYEQYF.